The 4 T cell receptor beta chains below come from one sample, sequenced in a study of blood T cells in healthy people across ages. A J-beta primer mix and a sample-barcoded 5' primer were used in a second PCR of about 7 to 12 cycles. Using its own MiXCR run on the 5' RACE reads, TCRdb lists one record per CDR3 protein. Of about a million distinct CDR3 sequences listed, 51% are singletons. The specimen sequenced was blood. These receptors came from a woman aged 60 to 75 in good health.

The chain couples TRBV27 to TRBJ2-1, with TRBD1 matching 8 bases. After removal of 8 bases from V and 3 bases from J, the junction contained 9 bases not matched to a gene. Germline assignment: CDR1 MNHEY and CDR2 SMNVEV (reference sequence). The CDR3 has 15 amino acids. The CDR3 protein is CASSTGVQDYNEQFF. The CDR3 DNA reads as TGTGCCAGCTCGACAGGGGTACAGGACTACAATGAGCAGTTCTTC.

Notes on this clonotype: A single base separates this from a much larger clone, so it may be a read error. The CDR3 DNA follows: TGTGCCAGCAGGGGGTCGGTGAACACAGATACGCAGTATTTT. It translates to CASRGSVNTDTQYF. V usage is TRBV7-2 and J usage is TRBJ2-3, with D unresolved. The CDR3 is 14 amino acids. Germline CDR1 and CDR2: SGHTA and FQGNSA. V was shortened by 6 bases and J by 2 bases, with 12 bases between the two germline ends.

The gene calls are TRBV5-1 and TRBJ1-6; 7 nucleotides agree with TRBD1. The CDR3 has 15 residues. Germline V lookup: CDR1 SGHRS, CDR2 YFSETQ. Germline trimming cut 2 bases from V and 7 bases from J; bases unmatched to any gene: 6. The CDR3 DNA sequence: TGCGCCAGCAGCTTACTACAGGGGTCGAATTCACCCCTCCACTTT. It encodes CASSLLQGSNSPLHF.

This clonotype has only one observation. The chain recombines TRBV6-1 with TRBJ2-7; unclear D gene. V lost 7 bases, J lost 5 bases, and 12 bases lay in between. This CDR3 has 12 residues. Germline loops: CDR1 MNHNS, CDR2 SASEGT. The CDR3 sequence: CASKVGYDEQYF. The DNA of the CDR3 is TGTGCCAGCAAGGTGGGGTACGACGAGCAGTACTTC.